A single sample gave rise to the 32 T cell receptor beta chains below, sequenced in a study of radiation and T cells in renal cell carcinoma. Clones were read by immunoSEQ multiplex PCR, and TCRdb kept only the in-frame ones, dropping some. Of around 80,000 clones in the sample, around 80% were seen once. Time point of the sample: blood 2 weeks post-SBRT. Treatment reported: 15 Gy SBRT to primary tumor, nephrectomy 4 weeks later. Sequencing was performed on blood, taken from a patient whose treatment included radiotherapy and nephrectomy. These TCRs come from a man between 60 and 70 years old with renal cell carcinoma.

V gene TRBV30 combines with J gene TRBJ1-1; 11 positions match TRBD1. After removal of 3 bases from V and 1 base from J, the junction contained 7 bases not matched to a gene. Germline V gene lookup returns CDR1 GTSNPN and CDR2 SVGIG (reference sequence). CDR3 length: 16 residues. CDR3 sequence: CAWRRGQGAWNTEAFF. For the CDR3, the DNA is TGTGCCTGGAGACGAGGACAGGGGGCCTGGAACACTGAAGCTTTCTTT.

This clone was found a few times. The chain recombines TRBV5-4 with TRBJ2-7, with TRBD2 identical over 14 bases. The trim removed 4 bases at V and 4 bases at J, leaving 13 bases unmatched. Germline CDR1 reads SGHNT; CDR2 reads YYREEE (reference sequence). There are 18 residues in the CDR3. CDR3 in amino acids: CASSKGTSGRNLKYEQYF. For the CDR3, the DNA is TGTGCCAGCAGCAAGGGGACTAGCGGGAGAAATTTGAAGTACGAGCAGTACTTC.

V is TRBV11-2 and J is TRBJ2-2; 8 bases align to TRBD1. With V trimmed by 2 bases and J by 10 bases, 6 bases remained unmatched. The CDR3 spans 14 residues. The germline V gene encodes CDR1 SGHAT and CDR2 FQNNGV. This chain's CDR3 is CASSLQTGAVELFF. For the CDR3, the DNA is TGTGCCAGCAGCTTACAGACAGGGGCTGTGGAGCTGTTTTTT.

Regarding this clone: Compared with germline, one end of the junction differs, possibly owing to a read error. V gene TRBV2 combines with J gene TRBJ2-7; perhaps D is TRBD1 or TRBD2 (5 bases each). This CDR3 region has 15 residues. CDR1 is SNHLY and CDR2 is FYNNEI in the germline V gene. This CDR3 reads CVSSALGRASYEQYF. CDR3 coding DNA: TGTGTCAGCAGTGCTCTGGGACGGGCCTCCTACGAGCAGTACTTC.

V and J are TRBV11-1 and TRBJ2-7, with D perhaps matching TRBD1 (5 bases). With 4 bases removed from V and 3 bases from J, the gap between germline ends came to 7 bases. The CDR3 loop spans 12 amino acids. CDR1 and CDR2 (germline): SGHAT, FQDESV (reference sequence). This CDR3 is CASSSTDYEQYF. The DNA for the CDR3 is TGTGCCAGCAGCTCGACAGACTACGAGCAGTACTTC.

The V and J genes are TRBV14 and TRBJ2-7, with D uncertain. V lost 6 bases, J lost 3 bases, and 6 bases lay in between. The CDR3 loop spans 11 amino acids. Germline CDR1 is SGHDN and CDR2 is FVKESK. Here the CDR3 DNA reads TGTGCCAGCAGGGGTTTCTACGAGCAGTACTTC. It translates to CASRGFYEQYF. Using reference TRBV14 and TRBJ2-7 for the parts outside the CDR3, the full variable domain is EAGVTQFPSHSVIEKGQTVTLRCDPISGHDNLYWYRRVMGKEIKFLLHFVKESKQDESGMPNNRFLAERTGGTYSTLKVQPAELEDSGVYFCASRGFYEQYFGPGTRLTVT.

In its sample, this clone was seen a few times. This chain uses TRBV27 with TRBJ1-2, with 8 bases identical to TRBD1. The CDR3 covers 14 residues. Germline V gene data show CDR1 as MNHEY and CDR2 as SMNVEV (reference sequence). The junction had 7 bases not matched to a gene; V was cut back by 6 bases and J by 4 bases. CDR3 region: CASSLTGASYGYTF. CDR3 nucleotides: TGTGCCAGCAGCTTGACAGGGGCGAGCTATGGCTACACCTTC.

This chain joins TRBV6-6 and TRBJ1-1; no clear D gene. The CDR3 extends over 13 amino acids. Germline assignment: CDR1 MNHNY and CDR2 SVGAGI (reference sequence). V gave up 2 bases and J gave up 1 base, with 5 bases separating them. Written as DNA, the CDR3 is TGTGCCAGCAGTTACGACGGGAACACTGAAGCTTTCTTT. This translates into CASSYDGNTEAFF.

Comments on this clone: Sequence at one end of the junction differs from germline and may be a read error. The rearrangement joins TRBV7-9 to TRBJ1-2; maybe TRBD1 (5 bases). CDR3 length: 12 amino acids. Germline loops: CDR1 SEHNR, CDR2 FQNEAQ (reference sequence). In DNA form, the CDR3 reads TGTGCCAGCAGCTTCTCAGCCGGACAAATGACTTTC. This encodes CASSFSAGQMTF.

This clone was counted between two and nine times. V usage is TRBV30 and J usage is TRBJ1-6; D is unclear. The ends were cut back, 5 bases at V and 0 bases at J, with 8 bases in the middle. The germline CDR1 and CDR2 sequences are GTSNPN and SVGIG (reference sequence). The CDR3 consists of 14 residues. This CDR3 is CAWGRSSYNSPLHF. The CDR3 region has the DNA TGTGCCTGGGGGAGGAGCTCCTATAATTCACCCCTCCACTTT.

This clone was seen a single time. CDR3 protein: CASSLGPGGSDTQYF. The CDR3 bases are TGTGCCAGCAGCTTGGGGCCAGGGGGATCAGATACGCAGTATTTT. The chain couples TRBV5-4 to TRBJ2-3; 7 nucleotides agree with TRBD1. CDR1 and CDR2 from the germline V gene are SGHNT and YYREEE (reference sequence). The V segment lost 0 bases and the J segment 4 bases; nucleotides outside the gene matches: 5. This CDR3 region has 15 residues. The variable domain in full, with the rest retrieved from reference TRBV5-4 and TRBJ2-3, is ETGVTQSPTHLIKTRGQQVTLRCSSQSGHNTVSWYQQALGQGPQFIFQYYREEENGRGNFPPRFSGLQFPNYSSELNVNALELDDSALYLCASSLGPGGSDTQYFGPGTRLTVL.

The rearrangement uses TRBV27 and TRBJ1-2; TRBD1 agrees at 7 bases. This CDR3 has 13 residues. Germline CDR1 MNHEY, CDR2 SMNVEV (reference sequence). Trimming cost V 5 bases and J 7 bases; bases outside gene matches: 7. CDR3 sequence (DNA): TGTGCCAGCAGTGCCCAGGGGGTCGCTGGCTACACCTTC. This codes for CASSAQGVAGYTF.

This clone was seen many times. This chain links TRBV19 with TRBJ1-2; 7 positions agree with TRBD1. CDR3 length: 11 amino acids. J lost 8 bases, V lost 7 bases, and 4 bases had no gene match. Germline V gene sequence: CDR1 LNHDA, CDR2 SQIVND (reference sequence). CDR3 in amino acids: CASTRQGGYTF. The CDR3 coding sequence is TGTGCCAGTACGCGACAGGGAGGCTACACCTTC.

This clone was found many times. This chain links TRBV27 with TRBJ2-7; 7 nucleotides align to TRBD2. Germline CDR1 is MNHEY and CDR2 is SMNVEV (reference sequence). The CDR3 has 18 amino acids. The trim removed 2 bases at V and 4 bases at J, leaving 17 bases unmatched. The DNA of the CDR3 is TGTGCCAGCAGTTTAATTCGCCGCGGGAGCCACCTGGGATACGAGCAGTACTTC. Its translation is CASSLIRRGSHLGYEQYF.

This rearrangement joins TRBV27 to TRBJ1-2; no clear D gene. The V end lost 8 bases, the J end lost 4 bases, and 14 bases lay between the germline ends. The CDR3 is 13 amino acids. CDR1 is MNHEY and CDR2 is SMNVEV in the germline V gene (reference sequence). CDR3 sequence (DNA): TGTGCCAGCCTGGGTCGGCGTCCCTATGGCTACACCTTC. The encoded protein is CASLGRRPYGYTF.

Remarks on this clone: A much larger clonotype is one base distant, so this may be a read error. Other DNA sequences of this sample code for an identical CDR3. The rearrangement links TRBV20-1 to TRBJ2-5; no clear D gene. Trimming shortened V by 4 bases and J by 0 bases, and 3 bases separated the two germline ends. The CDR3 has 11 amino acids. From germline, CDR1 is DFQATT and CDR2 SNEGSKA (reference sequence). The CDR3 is CSATHQETQYF. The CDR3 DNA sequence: TGCAGTGCTACTCACCAAGAGACCCAGTACTTC.

The CDR3 region is CASSVETSGSYEQYF. Written as DNA, the CDR3 is TGTGCCAGCAGTGTTGAGACTAGCGGGAGCTACGAGCAGTACTTC. J is TRBJ2-7 and V is TRBV2, with TRBD2 matching over 12 bases. CDR3 size: 15 residues. Per germline, CDR1 SNHLY and CDR2 FYNNEI. V shed 4 bases, J shed 3 bases, and the junction held 4 bases outside the gene matches.

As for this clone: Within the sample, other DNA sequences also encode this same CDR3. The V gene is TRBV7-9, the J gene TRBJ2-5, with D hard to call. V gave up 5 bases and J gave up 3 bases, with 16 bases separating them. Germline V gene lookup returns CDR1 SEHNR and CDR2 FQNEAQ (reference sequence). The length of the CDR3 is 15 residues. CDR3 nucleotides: TGTGCCAGCAGCGTGCGTGGAACGGCCAAAGAGACCCAGTACTTC. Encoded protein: CASSVRGTAKETQYF.

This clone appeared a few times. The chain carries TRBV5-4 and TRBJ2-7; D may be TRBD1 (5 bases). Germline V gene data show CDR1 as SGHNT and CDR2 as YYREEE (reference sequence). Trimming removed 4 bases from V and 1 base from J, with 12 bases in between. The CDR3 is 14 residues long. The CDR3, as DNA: TGTGCCAGCAGCCAAACAGGTCTGTCCTACGAGCAGTACTTC. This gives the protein CASSQTGLSYEQYF.

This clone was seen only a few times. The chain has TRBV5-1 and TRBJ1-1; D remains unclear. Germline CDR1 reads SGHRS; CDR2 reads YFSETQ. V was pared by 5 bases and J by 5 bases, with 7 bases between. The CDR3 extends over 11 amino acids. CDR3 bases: TGCGCCAGCAGGGAGTGGACTGAAGCTTTCTTT. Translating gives CASREWTEAFF.

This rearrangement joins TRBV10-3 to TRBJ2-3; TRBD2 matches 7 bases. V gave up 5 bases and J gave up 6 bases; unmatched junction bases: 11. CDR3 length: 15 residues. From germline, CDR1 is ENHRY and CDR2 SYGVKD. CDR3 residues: CAISSRGGVEDTQYF. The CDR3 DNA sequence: TGTGCCATCAGTTCACGTGGGGGGGTCGAGGATACGCAGTATTTT.

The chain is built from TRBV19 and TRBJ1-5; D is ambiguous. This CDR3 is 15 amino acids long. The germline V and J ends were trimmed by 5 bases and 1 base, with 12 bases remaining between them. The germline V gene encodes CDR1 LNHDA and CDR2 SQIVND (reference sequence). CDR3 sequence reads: CASSFGRSSNQPQHF. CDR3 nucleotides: TGTGCCAGTAGTTTTGGACGGTCAAGCAATCAGCCCCAGCATTTT.

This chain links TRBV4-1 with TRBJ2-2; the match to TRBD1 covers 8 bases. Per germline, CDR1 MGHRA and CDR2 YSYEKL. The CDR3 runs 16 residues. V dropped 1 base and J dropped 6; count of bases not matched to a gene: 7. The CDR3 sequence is CASSQGLSTGAGELFF. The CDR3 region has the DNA TGCGCCAGCAGCCAAGGGCTCTCGACAGGGGCCGGGGAGCTGTTTTTT.

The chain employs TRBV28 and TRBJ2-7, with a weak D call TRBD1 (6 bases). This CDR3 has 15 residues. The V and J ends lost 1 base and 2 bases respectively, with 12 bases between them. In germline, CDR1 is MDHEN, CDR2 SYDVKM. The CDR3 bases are TGTGCCAGCAGTTTATACCCCCGACAGGCCTACGAGCAGTACTTC. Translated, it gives CASSLYPRQAYEQYF.

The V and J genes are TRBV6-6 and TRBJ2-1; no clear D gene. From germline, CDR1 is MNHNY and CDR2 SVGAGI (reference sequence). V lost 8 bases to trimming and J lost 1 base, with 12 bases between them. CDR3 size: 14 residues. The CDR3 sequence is CASRMGPSYNEQFF. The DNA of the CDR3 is TGTGCCAGCCGAATGGGCCCGTCCTACAATGAGCAGTTCTTC.

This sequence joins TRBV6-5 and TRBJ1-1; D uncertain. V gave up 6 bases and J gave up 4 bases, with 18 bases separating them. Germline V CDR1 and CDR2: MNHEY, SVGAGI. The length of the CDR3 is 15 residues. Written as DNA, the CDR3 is TGTGCCAGCAGCCCCGAATTCGGACGGGGCACTGAAGCTTTCTTT. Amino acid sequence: CASSPEFGRGTEAFF.

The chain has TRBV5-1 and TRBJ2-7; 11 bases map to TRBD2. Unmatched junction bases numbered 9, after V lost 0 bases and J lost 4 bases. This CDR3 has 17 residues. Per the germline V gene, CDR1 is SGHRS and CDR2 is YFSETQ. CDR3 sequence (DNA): TGCGCCAGCAGCTTGGAATGGCGGGGACTAGCGGCTTACGAGCAGTACTTC. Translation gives CASSLEWRGLAAYEQYF.

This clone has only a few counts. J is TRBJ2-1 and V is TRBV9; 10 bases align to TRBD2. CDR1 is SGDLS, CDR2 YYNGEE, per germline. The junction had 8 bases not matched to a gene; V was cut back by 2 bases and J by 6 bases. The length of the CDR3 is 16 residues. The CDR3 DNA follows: TGTGCCAGCAGCGTTTACCAGCGGGAGGGCCTCAATGAGCAGTTCTTC. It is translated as CASSVYQREGLNEQFF.

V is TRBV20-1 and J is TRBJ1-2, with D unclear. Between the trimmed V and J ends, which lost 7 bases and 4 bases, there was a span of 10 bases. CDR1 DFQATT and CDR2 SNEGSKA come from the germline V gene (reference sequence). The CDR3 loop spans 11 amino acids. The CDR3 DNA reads TGCAGTGGGCGGGCCGGCTATGGCTACACCTTC. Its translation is CSGRAGYGYTF.

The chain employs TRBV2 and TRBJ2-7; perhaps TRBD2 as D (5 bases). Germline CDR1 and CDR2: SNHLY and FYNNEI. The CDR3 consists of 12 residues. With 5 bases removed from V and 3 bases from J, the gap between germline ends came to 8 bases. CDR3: CASSPLVYEQYF. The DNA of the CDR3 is TGTGCCAGCAGTCCACTAGTCTACGAGCAGTACTTC.

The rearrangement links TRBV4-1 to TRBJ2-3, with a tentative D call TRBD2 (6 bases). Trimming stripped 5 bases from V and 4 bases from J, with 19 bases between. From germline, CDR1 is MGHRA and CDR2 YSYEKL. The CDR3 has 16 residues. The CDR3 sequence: CASSSTGTRMADTQYF. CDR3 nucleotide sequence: TGCGCCAGCAGCTCTACTGGGACTCGTATGGCAGATACGCAGTATTTT.

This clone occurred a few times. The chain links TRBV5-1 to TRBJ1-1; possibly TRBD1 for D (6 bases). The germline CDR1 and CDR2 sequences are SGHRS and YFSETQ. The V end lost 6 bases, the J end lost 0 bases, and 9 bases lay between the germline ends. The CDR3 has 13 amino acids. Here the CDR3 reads CASKDSMNTEAFF. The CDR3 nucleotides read TGCGCCAGCAAGGACAGCATGAACACTGAAGCTTTCTTT.